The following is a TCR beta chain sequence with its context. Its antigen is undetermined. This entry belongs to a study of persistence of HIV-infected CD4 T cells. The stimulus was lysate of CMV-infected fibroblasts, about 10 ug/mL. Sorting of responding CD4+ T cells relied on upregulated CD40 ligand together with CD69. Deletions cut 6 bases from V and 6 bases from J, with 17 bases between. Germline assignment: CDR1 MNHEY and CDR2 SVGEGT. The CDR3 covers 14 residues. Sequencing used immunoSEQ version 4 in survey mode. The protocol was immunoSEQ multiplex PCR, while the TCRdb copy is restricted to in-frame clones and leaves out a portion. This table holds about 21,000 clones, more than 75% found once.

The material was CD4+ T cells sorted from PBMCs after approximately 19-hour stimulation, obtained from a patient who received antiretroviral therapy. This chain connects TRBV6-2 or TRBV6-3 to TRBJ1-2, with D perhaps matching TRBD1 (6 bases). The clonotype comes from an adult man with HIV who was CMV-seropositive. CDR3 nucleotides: TGTGCCAGCAGCCAGGGCCGGGGGGCCGATGGCTACACCTTC. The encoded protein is CASSQGRGADGYTF.